Following are 25 T cell receptor beta chains from one sample sequenced in a study of T cell changes during pregnancy in multiple sclerosis. Profiling relied on immunoSEQ multiplex PCR, and the TCRdb table lists in-frame clones only, not all of them. The table includes 70,000 to 75,000 clones, around 94% detected once. Source: peripheral blood, taken in the second trimester of pregnancy. These receptor sequences come from a female donor in good health, enrolled as a control in a pregnancy study.

V and J are TRBV11-2 and TRBJ1-3, with 7 positions matching TRBD1. J gave up 1 base and V 5 bases, and 11 bases lay outside the gene matches. Looked up from germline, CDR1 is SGHAT and CDR2 is FQNNGV. The CDR3 has 17 residues. The CDR3 loop is CASSPTRQGRSGNTIYF. CDR3 in DNA: TGTGCCAGCAGCCCTACCCGACAGGGAAGGTCTGGAAACACCATATATTTT.

The gene calls are TRBV15 and TRBJ2-7; 12 nucleotides match TRBD2. Unmatched junction bases numbered 5, after V lost 6 bases and J lost 5 bases. The CDR3 covers 14 residues. CDR1 is LNHNV, CDR2 YYDKDF, per germline (reference sequence). CDR3 residues: CATRRTSGVNEQYF. In nucleotides, the CDR3 is TGTGCCACCAGGAGGACTAGCGGGGTCAACGAGCAGTACTTC.

The chain is built from TRBV19 and TRBJ1-5; D is possibly TRBD1 (5 bases). V was pared by 7 bases and J by 5 bases, with 18 bases between. CDR3 length: 15 residues. The germline V gene encodes CDR1 LNHDA and CDR2 SQIVND (reference sequence). In DNA, the CDR3 is TGTGCCAGTATTCGGAATGGGGGGGACCATCAGCCCCAGCATTTT. It is translated as CASIRNGGDHQPQHF.

The V call is TRBV28, the J call TRBJ1-2; 8 bases align to TRBD1. Germline assignment: CDR1 MDHEN and CDR2 SYDVKM. The V gene end was trimmed by 9 bases and the J gene end by 8 bases; junction bases not matched to a gene: 11. This CDR3 spans 13 amino acids. CDR3 region: CASNMGQAKGYTF. DNA of the CDR3: TGTGCCAGTAATATGGGACAGGCCAAGGGCTACACCTTC.

This clone was found once. The chain recombines TRBV28 with TRBJ2-5, with 9 bases matching TRBD2. The CDR3 has 17 residues. Looked up from germline, CDR1 is MDHEN and CDR2 is SYDVKM. V lost 5 bases to trimming and J lost 5 bases; unmatched junction nucleotides: 15. CDR3 sequence: CASSPSDKRGEWETQYF. The CDR3 DNA reads TGTGCCAGCAGTCCGTCGGACAAGCGGGGGGAGTGGGAGACCCAGTACTTC.

Details on this clone: This specimen includes other DNA sequences encoding the same CDR3. The CDR3 region has the DNA TGTGCCAGCAGTTCCGGGGGCTCCTACAATGAGCAGTTCTTC. Residues: CASSSGGSYNEQFF. V and J are TRBV27 and TRBJ2-1, with D possibly TRBD2 on 6 matching bases. The CDR3 extends over 14 amino acids. Per the germline V gene, CDR1 is MNHEY and CDR2 is SMNVEV (reference sequence). V was pared by 4 bases and J by 0 bases, with 7 bases between.

The rearrangement links TRBV7-9 to TRBJ1-1; D remains unclear. The CDR3 runs 13 residues. Germline values: CDR1 SEHNR, CDR2 FQNEAQ (reference sequence). V was cut by 6 bases and J by 0 bases, with 8 bases left in between. CDR3 residues: CASRGEMNTEAFF. The DNA of the CDR3 is TGTGCCAGCAGGGGAGAAATGAACACTGAAGCTTTCTTT.

J is TRBJ1-3 and V is TRBV18; D gene ambiguous. The V and J ends lost 2 bases and 4 bases respectively, with 6 bases between them. Per germline, CDR1 KGHSH and CDR2 LQKENI. The CDR3 runs 13 residues. CDR3 sequence: CASSPGPGNTIYF. The CDR3 DNA reads TGTGCCAGCTCACCAGGCCCCGGAAACACCATATATTTT. Full variable domain (remainder filled in from reference TRBV18 and TRBJ1-3): NAGVMQNPRHLVRRRGQEARLRCSPMKGHSHVYWYRQLPEEGLKFMVYLQKENIIDESGMPKERFSAEFPKEGPSILRIQQVVRGDSAAYFCASSPGPGNTIYFGEGSWLTVV.

The rearrangement uses TRBV5-4 and TRBJ2-7; 8 positions match TRBD2. Germline CDR1 SGHNT, CDR2 YYREEE (reference sequence). Trimming took 4 bases from V and 6 from J; bases not matched to a gene: 12. The CDR3 consists of 15 residues. In DNA form, the CDR3 reads TGTGCCAGCAGCCCCGAGAGCGGGGGCCGGGGCGAGCAGTACTTC. Its protein is CASSPESGGRGEQYF.

This chain connects TRBV28 to TRBJ1-1; possible D gene TRBD1, 5 bases. Trimming shortened V by 5 bases and J by 5 bases, and 18 bases separated the two germline ends. The CDR3 extends over 15 amino acids. Germline V gene sequence: CDR1 MDHEN, CDR2 SYDVKM. CDR3 region: CASSGPRVGTTEAFF. CDR3 coding DNA: TGTGCCAGCAGTGGGCCCCGGGTAGGGACTACTGAAGCTTTCTTT.

The chain links TRBV6-6 to TRBJ2-5; TRBD1 matches at 7 bases. The CDR3 contains 16 residues. Trimming removed 2 bases from V and 2 bases from J; junction bases left unmatched: 8. Germline assignment: CDR1 MNHNY and CDR2 SVGAGI (reference sequence). The CDR3 loop is CASSYGSQGVQETQYF. Written as DNA, the CDR3 is TGTGCCAGCAGTTACGGATCCCAGGGGGTACAAGAGACCCAGTACTTC.

The chain links TRBV5-1 to TRBJ2-1; 7 nucleotides align to TRBD1. V lost 3 bases to trimming and J lost 7 bases; unmatched junction nucleotides: 10. This CDR3 spans 15 amino acids. Germline CDR1 is SGHRS and CDR2 is YFSETQ. CDR3 bases: TGCGCCAGCAGCTCCGGACCAGGGGGTCCTAATGAGCAGTTCTTC. Its translation is CASSSGPGGPNEQFF.

The chain employs TRBV2 and TRBJ2-7, with 9 bases identical to TRBD2. Trimming cost V 6 bases and J 2 bases; bases outside gene matches: 8. Looked up from germline, CDR1 is SNHLY and CDR2 is FYNNEI. The CDR3 is 15 residues long. The CDR3 here is CASRKTSGSPYEQYF. The CDR3 bases are TGTGCCAGCAGGAAGACTAGCGGCTCACCCTACGAGCAGTACTTC.

This sequence joins TRBV7-6 and TRBJ1-5; no clear D. The V end lost 5 bases, the J end lost 0 bases, and 5 bases lay between the germline ends. This CDR3 contains 13 residues. CDR1 is SGHVS and CDR2 is FNYEAQ in the germline V gene. CDR3 coding DNA: TGTGCCAGCAGCCTAAATAGCAATCAGCCCCAGCATTTT. This sequence encodes CASSLNSNQPQHF.

The rearrangement uses TRBV11-2 and TRBJ2-3, with 10 bases identical to TRBD1. Germline V gene data show CDR1 as SGHAT and CDR2 as FQNNGV. Trimming removed 2 bases from V and 3 bases from J; junction bases left unmatched: 11. This CDR3 is 18 amino acids long. Written as DNA, the CDR3 is TGTGCCAGCAGCTTAACCACCAGCGGGACAGGGGAGACAGATACGCAGTATTTT. This gives the protein CASSLTTSGTGETDTQYF.

This chain connects TRBV18 to TRBJ2-3; 8 nucleotides agree with TRBD2. Germline loops: CDR1 KGHSH, CDR2 LQKENI. V lost 0 bases to trimming and J lost 3 bases; unmatched junction nucleotides: 5. This CDR3 spans 16 amino acids. CDR3 region: CASSPPTGGPTDTQYF. Written as DNA, the CDR3 is TGTGCCAGCTCACCACCGACGGGGGGGCCGACAGATACGCAGTATTTT.

The chain is built from TRBV9 and TRBJ1-2; no firm D call. This CDR3 is built from 11 residues. Germline CDR1 SGDLS, CDR2 YYNGEE. Trimming removed 6 bases from V and 3 bases from J, with 6 bases in between. DNA of the CDR3: TGTGCCAGCAATCGCGACTATGGCTACACCTTC. Translation gives CASNRDYGYTF.

The chain links TRBV9 to TRBJ1-1, with D perhaps TRBD1 (6 bases). Germline CDR1 reads SGDLS; CDR2 reads YYNGEE. There are 15 residues in the CDR3. The germline V and J ends were trimmed by 3 bases and 1 base, with 13 bases remaining between them. In DNA form, the CDR3 reads TGTGCCAGCAGCGAATTACAGGGATCGAACACTGAAGCTTTCTTT. Amino acids: CASSELQGSNTEAFF. Combining the CDR3 with reference TRBV9 and TRBJ1-1 gives the whole variable domain DSGVTQTPKHLITATGQRVTLRCSPRSGDLSVYWYQQSLDQGLQFLIQYYNGEERAKGNILERFSAQQFPDLHSELNLSSLELGDSALYFCASSELQGSNTEAFFGQGTRLTVV.

This clone was counted a few times. This chain uses TRBV5-1 with TRBJ1-2; D is perhaps TRBD1 (6 bases). The CDR3 spans 13 residues. CDR1 and CDR2 from the germline V gene are SGHRS and YFSETQ. V lost 0 bases to trimming and J lost 8 bases, with 11 bases between them. CDR3 DNA sequence: TGCGCCAGCAGCTTGGCAGGGGCGAGCGGCTACACCTTC. It translates to CASSLAGASGYTF.

The J gene is TRBJ2-7, the V gene TRBV7-2, with D possibly matching TRBD1 (5 bases). Trimming pared 1 base from V and 10 bases from J, leaving 8 bases between. The CDR3 contains 11 residues. The germline CDR1 and CDR2 sequences are SGHTA and FQGNSA. The CDR3 region has the DNA TGTGCCAGCAGCTTAGGGCAGGGCCAGTACTTC. This gives the protein CASSLGQGQYF.

The chain combines TRBV6-5 with TRBJ1-1; D might be TRBD1 (5 bases). Trimming removed 0 bases at V and 1 base at J, with 9 bases between. This CDR3 has 15 amino acids. The germline V gene encodes CDR1 MNHEY and CDR2 SVGAGI. The CDR3 loop is CASSYSGGTNTEAFF. CDR3 sequence (DNA): TGTGCCAGCAGTTACTCGGGGGGGACGAACACTGAAGCTTTCTTT.

The chain is built from TRBV29-1 and TRBJ2-5; 7 bases match TRBD1. Germline CDR1 reads SQVTM; CDR2 reads ANQGSEA. V shed 3 bases and J 5 bases; nucleotides not matched to a gene: 15. The CDR3 is 16 residues long. The CDR3 DNA sequence: TGCAGCGTTGATAGCCCGAGGGACAGCAAAACCGAGACCCAGTACTTC. It specifies CSVDSPRDSKTETQYF.

This chain links TRBV9 with TRBJ1-1; maybe TRBD1 (6 bases). CDR1 and CDR2 (germline): SGDLS, YYNGEE. The CDR3 is made up of 17 amino acids. V lost 4 bases and J lost 5, with 24 bases in between. DNA of the CDR3: TGTGCCAGCAGCCTTGGACAGACAACCTTCTCGGGAACTGAAGCTTTCTTT. It encodes CASSLGQTTFSGTEAFF.

The chain couples TRBV7-9 to TRBJ1-5, with 7 bases lining up with TRBD1. Germline V gives CDR1 SEHNR, CDR2 FQNEAQ (reference sequence). The CDR3 spans 14 residues. J gave up 8 bases and V 5 bases, and 9 bases lay outside the gene matches. The DNA for the CDR3 is TGTGCCAGCAGCGCAAGTATGACAGGGAAGCCCCAGCATTTT. Encoded protein: CASSASMTGKPQHF.

J is TRBJ1-2 and V is TRBV28, with D possibly TRBD1 on 6 matching bases. V was cut by 3 bases and J by 4 bases, with 21 bases left in between. The CDR3 sequence is 17 residues long. Germline assignment: CDR1 MDHEN and CDR2 SYDVKM. CDR3 nucleotides: TGTGCCAGCAGTTTTTCTGAGTGGGACACCTATCGCTATGGCTACACCTTC. It yields the protein CASSFSEWDTYRYGYTF.